The 5 T cell receptor beta chains reported below all come from one sample, sequenced in a study of PD-1 blockade in classical Hodgkin lymphoma (dated by TCRdb to 2020 to 2022). Receptor libraries were prepared by the immunoSEQ multiplex PCR assay. TCRdb's version of the immuneACCESS table is confined to in-frame rearrangements and falls short of the full clone set. An unresolved V gene accounts for under half of the shortfall where checked; the remainder is of unknown origin. In all, the sample holds tens of thousands of clones, and 78% of those were seen once. About a tenth of the sample is in the top ten clones. According to the study, the label for this sample's time point signals: cycle 4 day 1 (C4D1), after less than seven weeks of nivolumab. All trial patients had relapsed after autologous stem cell transplantation, with cohorts A, B and C differing in prior brentuximab vedotin exposure. Sequenced material: peripheral blood mononuclear cells (PBMCs), taken before the fourth cycle of nivolumab. All receptors come from a human donor with classical Hodgkin lymphoma.

This sequence joins TRBV7-8 and TRBJ2-2; D remains unclear. Germline lookup yields CDR1 SGHVS and CDR2 FQNEAQ. V was clipped by 1 base and J by 4 bases, with 7 bases between them. This CDR3 region has 14 residues. The CDR3 region has the DNA TGTGCCAGCAGCTTAGTACTCGGCACCGGGGAGCTGTTTTTT. It codes for CASSLVLGTGELFF.

The chain is built from TRBV30 and TRBJ2-3, with D possibly called TRBD1 or TRBD2 (5 bases each). The germline V and J ends were trimmed by 1 base and 3 bases, with 11 bases remaining between them. The CDR3 has 14 residues. The germline CDR1 and CDR2 sequences are GTSNPN and SVGIG (reference sequence). CDR3 loop: CAWSGSWGTDTQYF. The DNA for the CDR3 is TGTGCCTGGAGTGGGAGTTGGGGGACAGATACGCAGTATTTT.

The J gene is TRBJ2-7, the V gene TRBV5-6; TRBD1 matches at 8 bases. Germline V gene lookup returns CDR1 SGHDT and CDR2 YYEEEE. V shed 1 base, J shed 4 bases, and the junction held 10 bases outside the gene matches. This CDR3 region has 16 residues. CDR3 DNA: TGTGCCAGCAGCTTGTGGCCAGGGACAGGACAATACGAGCAGTACTTC. This sequence encodes CASSLWPGTGQYEQYF.

The CDR3 region is CASSLNGPPEAFF. The CDR3 nucleotides are TGTGCCAGCAGCTTAAATGGCCCCCCTGAAGCTTTCTTT. The chain recombines TRBV7-9 with TRBJ1-1, with D unclear. V was pared by 2 bases and J by 6 bases, with 10 bases between. Per the germline V gene, CDR1 is SEHNR and CDR2 is FQNEAQ (reference sequence). The CDR3 sequence is 13 residues long. The full variable domain, rest sourced from reference TRBV7-9 and TRBJ1-1, is DTGVSQNPRHKITKRGQNVTFRCDPISEHNRLYWYRQTLGQGPEFLTYFQNEAQLEKSRLLSDRFSAERPKGSFSTLEIQRTEQGDSAMYLCASSLNGPPEAFFGQGTRLTVV.

This clone was detected many times. CDR3 loop: CATSARAEQFF. The CDR3 DNA is TGTGCCACTTCGGCGAGGGCTGAGCAGTTCTTC. The rearrangement links TRBV19 to TRBJ2-1, with D possibly TRBD2 on 5 matching bases. V was cut by 10 bases and J by 9 bases, with 13 bases left in between. Germline CDR1 is LNHDA and CDR2 is SQIVND (reference sequence). This CDR3 has 11 amino acids.